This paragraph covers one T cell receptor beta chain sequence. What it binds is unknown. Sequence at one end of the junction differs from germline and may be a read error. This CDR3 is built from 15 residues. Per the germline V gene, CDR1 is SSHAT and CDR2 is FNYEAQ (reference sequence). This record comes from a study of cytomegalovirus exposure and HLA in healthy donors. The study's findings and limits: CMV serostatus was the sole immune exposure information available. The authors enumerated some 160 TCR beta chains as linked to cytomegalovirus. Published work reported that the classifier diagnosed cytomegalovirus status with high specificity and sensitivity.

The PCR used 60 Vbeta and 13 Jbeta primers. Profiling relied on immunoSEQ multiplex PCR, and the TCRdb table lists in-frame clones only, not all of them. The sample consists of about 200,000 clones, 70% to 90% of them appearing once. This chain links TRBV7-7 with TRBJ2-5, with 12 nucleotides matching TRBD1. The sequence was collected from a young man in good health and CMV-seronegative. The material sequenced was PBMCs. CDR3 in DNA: TGTGCTAGCAGCGAGGGACAGGGGGCACGAGAGACCCAGTACTTC. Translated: CASSEGQGARETQYF.